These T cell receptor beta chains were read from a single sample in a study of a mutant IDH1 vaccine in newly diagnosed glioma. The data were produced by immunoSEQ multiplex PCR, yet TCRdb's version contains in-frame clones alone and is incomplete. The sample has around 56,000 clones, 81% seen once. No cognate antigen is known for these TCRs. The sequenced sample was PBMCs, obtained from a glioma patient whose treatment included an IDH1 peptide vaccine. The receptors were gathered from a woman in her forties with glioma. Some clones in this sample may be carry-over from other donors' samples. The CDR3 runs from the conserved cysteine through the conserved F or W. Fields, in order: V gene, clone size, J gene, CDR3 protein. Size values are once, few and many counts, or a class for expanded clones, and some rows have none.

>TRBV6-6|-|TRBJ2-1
CASSYAGGYNEQFF
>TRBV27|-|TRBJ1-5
CASRMGQGDNQPQHF
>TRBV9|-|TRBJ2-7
CASSPVSGSPYEQYF
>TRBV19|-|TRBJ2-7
CASSPGGGFEQYF
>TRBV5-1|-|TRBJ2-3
CASSFAAGGDTQYF
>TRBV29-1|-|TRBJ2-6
CSVPGQVSGANVLTF
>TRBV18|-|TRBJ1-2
CASSPFPGEEELSYGYTF
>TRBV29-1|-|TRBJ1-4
CSVSLSDRGEKLFF
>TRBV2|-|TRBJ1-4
CASSEGSGGREKLFF
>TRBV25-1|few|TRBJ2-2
CASSELGLGDAGELFF
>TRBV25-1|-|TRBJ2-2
CASSEWDNTGELFF
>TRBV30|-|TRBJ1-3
CAYEGTSGNTIYF
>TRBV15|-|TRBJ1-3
CATSRDRGTATSGNTIYF
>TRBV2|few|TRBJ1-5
CASSPDVQGQQPQHF
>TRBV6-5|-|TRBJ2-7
CASSYSDSGGHEQYF
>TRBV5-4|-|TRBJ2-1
CASSSTLAGNSYNEQFF
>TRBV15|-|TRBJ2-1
CATSTVSYNEQFF
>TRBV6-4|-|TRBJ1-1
CASSYPRTGTNTEAFF
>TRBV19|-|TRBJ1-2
CASSSGQGAYGYTF
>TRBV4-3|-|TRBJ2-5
CASSQDALSETQYF
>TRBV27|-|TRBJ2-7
CASSLGTGASSYEQYF
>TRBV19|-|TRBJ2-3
CASKGVAGVYTDTQYF
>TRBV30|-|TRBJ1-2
CAWIPQGYGYTF
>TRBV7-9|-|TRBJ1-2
CASSYGGGANDYGYTF
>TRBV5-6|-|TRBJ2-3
CASSLRANTQYF
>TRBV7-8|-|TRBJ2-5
CASSLGDRLQETQYF
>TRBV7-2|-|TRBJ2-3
CASSSMTSWGTDTQYF
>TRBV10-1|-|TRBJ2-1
CASSEYGNEQFF
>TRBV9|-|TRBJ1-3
CASGGGPRTAVSGNTIYF
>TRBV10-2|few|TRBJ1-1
CASSEGNTEAFF
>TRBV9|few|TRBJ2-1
CASSVAERPYNEQFF
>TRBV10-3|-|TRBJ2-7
CAISEGPGSVYEQYF
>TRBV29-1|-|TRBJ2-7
CSVSLGVYEQYF
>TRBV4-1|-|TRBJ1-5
CASSPGQTNQPQHF
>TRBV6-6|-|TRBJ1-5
CASSQRVLGFNQPQHF
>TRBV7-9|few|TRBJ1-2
CASSFFVGGGYTF
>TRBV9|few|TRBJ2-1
CASSVNGRGNEQFF
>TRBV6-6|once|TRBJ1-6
CASSYSQSSYNSPLHF
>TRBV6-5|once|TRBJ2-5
CASSYRGGRETQYF
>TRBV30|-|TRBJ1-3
CAWSSGNGNTIYF
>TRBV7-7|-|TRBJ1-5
CASSPHWSQPQHF
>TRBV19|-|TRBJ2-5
CASSSGGRETQYF
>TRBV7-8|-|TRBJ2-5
CASSWEFDTLLSTQYF
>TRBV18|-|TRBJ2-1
CASSPPGGNEQFF
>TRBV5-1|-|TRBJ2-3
CASSSDPGGQGTQYF
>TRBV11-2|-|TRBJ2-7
CASSLGGTGSLTHEQYF
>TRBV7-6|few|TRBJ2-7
CASSLEGSHSSYEQYF
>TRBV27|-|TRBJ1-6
CASRETRRESPLHF
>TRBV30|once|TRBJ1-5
CAWSPPRFRGPVGNQPQHF
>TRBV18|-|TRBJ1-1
CASSPWDSEAFF